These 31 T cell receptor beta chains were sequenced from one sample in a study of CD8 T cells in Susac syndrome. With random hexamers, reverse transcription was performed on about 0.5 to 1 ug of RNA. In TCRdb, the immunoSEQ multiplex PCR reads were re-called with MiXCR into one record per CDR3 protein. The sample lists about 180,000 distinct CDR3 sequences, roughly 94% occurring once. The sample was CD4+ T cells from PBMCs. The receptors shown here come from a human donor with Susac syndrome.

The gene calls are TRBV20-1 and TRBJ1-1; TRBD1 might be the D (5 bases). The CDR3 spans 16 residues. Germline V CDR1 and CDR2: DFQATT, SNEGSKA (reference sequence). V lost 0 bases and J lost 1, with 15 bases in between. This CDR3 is CSARDQRVQANTEAFF. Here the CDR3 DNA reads TGCAGTGCTAGAGATCAACGGGTACAGGCGAACACTGAAGCTTTCTTT.

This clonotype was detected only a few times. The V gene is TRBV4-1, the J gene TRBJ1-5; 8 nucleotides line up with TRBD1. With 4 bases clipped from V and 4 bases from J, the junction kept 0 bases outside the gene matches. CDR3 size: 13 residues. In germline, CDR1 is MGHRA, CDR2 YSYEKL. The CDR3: CASSRQGNQPQHF. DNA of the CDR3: TGCGCCAGCAGCCGACAGGGGAATCAGCCCCAGCATTTT.

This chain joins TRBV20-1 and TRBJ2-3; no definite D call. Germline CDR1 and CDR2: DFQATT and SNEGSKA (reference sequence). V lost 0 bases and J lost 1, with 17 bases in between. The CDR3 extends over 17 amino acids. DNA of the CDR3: TGCAGTGCTAGAGATGGGCAAGGAGCGAGCCGCACAGATACGCAGTATTTT. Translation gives CSARDGQGASRTDTQYF.

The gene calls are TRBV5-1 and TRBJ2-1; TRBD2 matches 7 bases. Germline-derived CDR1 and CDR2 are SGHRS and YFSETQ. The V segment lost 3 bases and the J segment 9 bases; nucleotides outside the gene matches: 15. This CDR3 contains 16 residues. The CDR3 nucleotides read TGCGCCAGCAGCTCCCGCCCGGGAGGAGACACGGGTGAGCAGTTCTTC. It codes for CASSSRPGGDTGEQFF.

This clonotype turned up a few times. For the CDR3, the DNA is TGCAGTGCTATCAAGGGACTAGCTCACTACGAGCAGTACTTC. This gives the protein CSAIKGLAHYEQYF. The rearrangement links TRBV20-1 to TRBJ2-7; 9 bases map to TRBD2. The germline gives CDR1 DFQATT, CDR2 SNEGSKA (reference sequence). The V gene end was trimmed by 4 bases and the J gene end by 3 bases; junction bases not matched to a gene: 7. The CDR3 runs to 14 residues.

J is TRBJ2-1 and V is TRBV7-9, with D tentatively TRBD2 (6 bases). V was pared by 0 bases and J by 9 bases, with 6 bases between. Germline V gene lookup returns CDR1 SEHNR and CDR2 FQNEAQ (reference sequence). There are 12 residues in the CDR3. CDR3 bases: TGTGCCAGCAGCTTAGCCGGGGGTGAGCAGTTCTTC. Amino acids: CASSLAGGEQFF.

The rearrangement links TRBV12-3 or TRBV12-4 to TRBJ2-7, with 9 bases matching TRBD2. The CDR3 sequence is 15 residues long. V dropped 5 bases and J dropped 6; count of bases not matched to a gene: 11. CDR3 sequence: CASSPHSGRLTEQYF. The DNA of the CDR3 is TGTGCCAGCAGTCCGCATAGCGGGAGACTCACCGAGCAGTACTTC.

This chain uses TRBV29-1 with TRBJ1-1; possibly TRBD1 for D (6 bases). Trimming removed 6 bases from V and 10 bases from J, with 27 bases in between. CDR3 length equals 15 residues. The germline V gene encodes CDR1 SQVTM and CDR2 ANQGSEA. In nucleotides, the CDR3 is TGCAGCGTGTCGTACAGGGCTCGAGATTTCACACGAGCTTTCTTT. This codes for CSVSYRARDFTRAFF.

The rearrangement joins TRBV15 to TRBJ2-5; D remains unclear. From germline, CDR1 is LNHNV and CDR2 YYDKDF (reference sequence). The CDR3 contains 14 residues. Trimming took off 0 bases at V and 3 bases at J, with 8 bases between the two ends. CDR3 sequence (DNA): TGTGCCACCAGCAGAGATTTGGGTGAAGAGACCCAGTACTTC. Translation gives CATSRDLGEETQYF.

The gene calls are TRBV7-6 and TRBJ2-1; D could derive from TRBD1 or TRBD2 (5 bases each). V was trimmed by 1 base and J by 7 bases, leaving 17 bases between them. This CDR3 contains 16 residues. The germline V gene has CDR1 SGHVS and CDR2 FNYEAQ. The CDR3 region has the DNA TGTGCCAGCAGCTTAGATGTAGCCGGGGCTGGAAATGAGCAGTTCTTC. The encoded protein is CASSLDVAGAGNEQFF. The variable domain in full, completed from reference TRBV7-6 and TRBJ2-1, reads GAGVSQSPRYKVTKRGQDVALRCDPISGHVSLYWYRQALGQGPEFLTYFNYEAQQDKSGLPNDRFSAERPEGSISTLTIQRTEQRDSAMYRCASSLDVAGAGNEQFFGPGTRLTVL.

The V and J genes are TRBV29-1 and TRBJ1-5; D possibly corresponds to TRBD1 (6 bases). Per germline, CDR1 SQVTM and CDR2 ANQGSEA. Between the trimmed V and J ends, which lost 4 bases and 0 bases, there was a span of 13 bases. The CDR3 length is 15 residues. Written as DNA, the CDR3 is TGCAGCGTTGGGCGCAGGGGAACTAGCAATCAGCCCCAGCATTTT. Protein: CSVGRRGTSNQPQHF.

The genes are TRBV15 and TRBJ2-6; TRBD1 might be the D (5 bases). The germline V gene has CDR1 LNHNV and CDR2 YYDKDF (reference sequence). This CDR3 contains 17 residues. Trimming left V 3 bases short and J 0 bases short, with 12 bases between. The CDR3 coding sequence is TGTGCCACCAGCAGCTCAGTTGACAGCTCTGGGGCCAACGTCCTGACTTTC. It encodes CATSSSVDSSGANVLTF.

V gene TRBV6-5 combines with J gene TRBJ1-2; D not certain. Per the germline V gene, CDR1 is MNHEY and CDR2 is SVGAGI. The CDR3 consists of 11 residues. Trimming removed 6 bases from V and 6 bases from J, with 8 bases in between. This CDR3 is CASRSSDGYTF. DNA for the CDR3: TGTGCCAGCAGGTCATCGGATGGCTACACCTTC.

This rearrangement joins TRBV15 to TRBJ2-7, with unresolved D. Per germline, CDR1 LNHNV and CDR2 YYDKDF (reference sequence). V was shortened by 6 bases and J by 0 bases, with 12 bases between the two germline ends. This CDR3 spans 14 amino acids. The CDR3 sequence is CATSLQRSSYEQYF. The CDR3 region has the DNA TGTGCCACCAGTTTACAGAGGAGCTCCTACGAGCAGTACTTC.

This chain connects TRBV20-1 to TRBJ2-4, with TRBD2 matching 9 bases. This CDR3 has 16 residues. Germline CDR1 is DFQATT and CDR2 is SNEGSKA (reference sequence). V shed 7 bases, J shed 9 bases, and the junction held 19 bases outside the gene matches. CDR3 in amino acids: CSGQRLAGRGDGIQYF. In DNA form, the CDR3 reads TGCAGTGGTCAGCGGCTAGCGGGAAGGGGAGACGGCATTCAGTACTTC.

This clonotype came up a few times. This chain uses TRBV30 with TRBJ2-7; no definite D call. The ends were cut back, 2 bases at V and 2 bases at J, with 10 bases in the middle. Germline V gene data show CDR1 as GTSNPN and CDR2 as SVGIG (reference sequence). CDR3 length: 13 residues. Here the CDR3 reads CAWSFSLPYEQYF. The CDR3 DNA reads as TGTGCCTGGAGTTTCAGCCTTCCCTACGAGCAGTACTTC. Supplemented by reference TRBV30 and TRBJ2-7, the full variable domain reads SQTIHQWPATLVQPVGSPLSLECTVEGTSNPNLYWYRQAAGRGLQLLFYSVGIGQISSEVPQNLSASRPQDRQFILSSKKLLLSDSGFYLCAWSFSLPYEQYFGPGTRLTVT.

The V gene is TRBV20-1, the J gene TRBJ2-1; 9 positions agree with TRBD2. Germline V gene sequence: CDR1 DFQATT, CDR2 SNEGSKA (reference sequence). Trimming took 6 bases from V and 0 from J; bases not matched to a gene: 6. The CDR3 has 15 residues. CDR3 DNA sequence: TGCAGTGCCAACATAGCGGGGGTCTCCTACAATGAGCAGTTCTTC. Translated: CSANIAGVSYNEQFF.

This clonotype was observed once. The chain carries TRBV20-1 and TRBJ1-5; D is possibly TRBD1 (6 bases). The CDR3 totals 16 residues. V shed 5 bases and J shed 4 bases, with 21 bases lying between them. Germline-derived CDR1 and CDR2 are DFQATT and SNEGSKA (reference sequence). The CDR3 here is CSAEERGGVGNQPQHF. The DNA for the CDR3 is TGCAGTGCTGAAGAAAGGGGGGGCGTGGGAAATCAGCCCCAGCATTTT.

This CDR3 is CASSIQGGDTEAFF. The CDR3 region has the DNA TGTGCCAGTAGCATCCAGGGAGGTGACACTGAAGCTTTCTTT. The chain links TRBV19 to TRBJ1-1, with TRBD1 as a possible D gene (5 bases). The CDR3 spans 14 residues. Germline CDR1 and CDR2: LNHDA and SQIVND (reference sequence). Trimming took off 6 bases at V and 3 bases at J, with 14 bases between the two ends.

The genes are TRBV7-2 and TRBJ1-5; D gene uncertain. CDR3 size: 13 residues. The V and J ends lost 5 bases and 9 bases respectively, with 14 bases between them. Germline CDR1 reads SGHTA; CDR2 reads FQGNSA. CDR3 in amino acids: CASSPIGEGPQHF. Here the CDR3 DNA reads TGTGCCAGCAGCCCGATCGGGGAAGGGCCCCAGCATTTT.

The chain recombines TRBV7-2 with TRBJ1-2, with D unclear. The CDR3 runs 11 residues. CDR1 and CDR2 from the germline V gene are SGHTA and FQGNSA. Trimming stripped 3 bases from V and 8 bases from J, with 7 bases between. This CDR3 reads CASSLREGYTF. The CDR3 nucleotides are TGTGCCAGCAGCTTGAGGGAAGGCTACACCTTC.

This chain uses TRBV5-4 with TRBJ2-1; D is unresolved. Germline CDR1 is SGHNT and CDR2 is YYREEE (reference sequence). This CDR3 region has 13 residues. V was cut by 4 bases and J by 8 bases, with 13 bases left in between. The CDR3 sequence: CASSPPFPDEQFF. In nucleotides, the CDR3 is TGTGCCAGCAGCCCCCCATTTCCCGATGAGCAGTTCTTC.

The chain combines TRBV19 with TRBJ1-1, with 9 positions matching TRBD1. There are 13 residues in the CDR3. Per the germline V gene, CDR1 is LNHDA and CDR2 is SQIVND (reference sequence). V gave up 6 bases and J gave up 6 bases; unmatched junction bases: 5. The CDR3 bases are TGTGCCAGTAGGGACAGGGGTAGGTCTGAAGCTTTCTTT. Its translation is CASRDRGRSEAFF.

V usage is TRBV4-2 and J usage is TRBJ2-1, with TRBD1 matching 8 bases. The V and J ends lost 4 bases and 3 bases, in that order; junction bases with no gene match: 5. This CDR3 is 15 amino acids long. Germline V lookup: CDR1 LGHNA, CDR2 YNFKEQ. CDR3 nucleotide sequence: TGTGCCAGCAGCCCAACCGGACAGGGCTACAATGAGCAGTTCTTC. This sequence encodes CASSPTGQGYNEQFF.

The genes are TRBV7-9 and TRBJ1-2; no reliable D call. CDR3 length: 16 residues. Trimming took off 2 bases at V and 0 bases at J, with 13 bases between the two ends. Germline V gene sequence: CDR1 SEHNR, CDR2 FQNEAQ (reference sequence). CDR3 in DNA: TGTGCCAGCAGCTTATCGTTGGCCGCTACTAACTATGGCTACACCTTC. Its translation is CASSLSLAATNYGYTF.

The CDR3, as DNA: TGTGCCAGCAGTGAATATGGATCTGGGACTAGCGGGACTACTTCCTACAATGAGCAGTTCTTC. Amino acid sequence: CASSEYGSGTSGTTSYNEQFF. The chain recombines TRBV25-1 with TRBJ2-1; 13 nucleotides align to TRBD2. The CDR3 covers 21 residues. The V gene's germline CDR1 is MGHDK and CDR2 SYGVNS. V lost 0 bases, J lost 1 base, and 12 bases stayed unmatched.

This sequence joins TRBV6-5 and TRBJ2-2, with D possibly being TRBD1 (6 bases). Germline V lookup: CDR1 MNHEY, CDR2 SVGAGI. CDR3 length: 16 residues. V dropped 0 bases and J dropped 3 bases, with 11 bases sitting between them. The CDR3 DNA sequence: TGTGCCAGCAGTTACTCGACAGGTCCGGACACCGGGGAGCTGTTTTTT. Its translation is CASSYSTGPDTGELFF.

CDR3 DNA: TGCAGTGCTCTCAGCGGAGCGCTATCTCAGTTCTTC. Amino acids: CSALSGALSQFF. This chain connects TRBV20-1 to TRBJ2-1, with D possibly TRBD2 on 5 matching bases. CDR1 is DFQATT, CDR2 SNEGSKA, per germline (reference sequence). This CDR3 is 12 amino acids long. V lost 5 bases and J 13 bases, leaving 18 bases between the germline ends.

CDR3 in DNA: TGTGCCAGCAGTGACTTTAGAGAGACCCAGTACTTC. Encoded protein: CASSDFRETQYF. The chain couples TRBV3-1 to TRBJ2-5; D is uncertain. V lost 6 bases and J 4 bases, leaving 9 bases between the germline ends. In germline, CDR1 is LGHDT, CDR2 YNNKEL (reference sequence). CDR3 length: 12 residues.

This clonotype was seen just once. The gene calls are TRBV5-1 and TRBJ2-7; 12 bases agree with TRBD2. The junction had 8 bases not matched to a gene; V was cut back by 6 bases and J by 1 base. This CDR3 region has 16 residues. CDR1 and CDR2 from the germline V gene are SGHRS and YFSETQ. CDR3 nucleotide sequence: TGCGCCAGCAACAATCTAGCGGGAGGGCCTTCCTACGAGCAGTACTTC. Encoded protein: CASNNLAGGPSYEQYF.

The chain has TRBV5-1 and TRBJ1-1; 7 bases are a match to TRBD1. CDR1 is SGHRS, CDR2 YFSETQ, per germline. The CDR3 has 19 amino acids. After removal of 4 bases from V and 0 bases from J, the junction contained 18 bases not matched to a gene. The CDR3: CASSSAGGTALLMNTEAFF. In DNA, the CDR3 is TGCGCCAGCAGCAGCGCGGGCGGGACAGCCTTGCTAATGAACACTGAAGCTTTCTTT.